This entry is about one T cell receptor beta chain. Its matching antigen is unknown. The data were obtained in a study of PD-1 blockade in classical Hodgkin lymphoma. General study findings and limits: The CD4+ diversity rise by C4D1 was clearest in complete responders. Repertoires differed for reasons still undefined, possibly disease activity or prior therapy. The study found complete responders had baseline diversity similar to newly diagnosed patients. Relative to healthy donors, newly diagnosed patients reportedly had lower baseline TCR diversity, which was reported as lower still in relapsed/refractory patients.

The ends lost 4 bases at V and 9 bases at J; junction bases unmatched: 13. Germline V CDR1 and CDR2: SGHRS, YFSETQ. This CDR3 is 15 amino acids long. Brentuximab vedotin exposure varied among the patients, all of whom had relapsed after autologous stem cell transplantation. TCRdb's copy holds only in-frame clones and misses some; the assay was immunoSEQ multiplex PCR. Among 55,000 to 60,000 clones listed, approximately 89% were seen once. The sequence was collected from a human donor with classical Hodgkin lymphoma. The chain joins TRBV5-1 to TRBJ1-5; TRBD1 matches at 7 bases. This specimen was peripheral blood mononuclear cells (PBMCs), taken before the second cycle of nivolumab. DNA for the CDR3: TGCGCCAGCAGCAAGACAGGGAGAGGAGTTCGGCCCCAGCATTTT. Translation: CASSKTGRGVRPQHF.